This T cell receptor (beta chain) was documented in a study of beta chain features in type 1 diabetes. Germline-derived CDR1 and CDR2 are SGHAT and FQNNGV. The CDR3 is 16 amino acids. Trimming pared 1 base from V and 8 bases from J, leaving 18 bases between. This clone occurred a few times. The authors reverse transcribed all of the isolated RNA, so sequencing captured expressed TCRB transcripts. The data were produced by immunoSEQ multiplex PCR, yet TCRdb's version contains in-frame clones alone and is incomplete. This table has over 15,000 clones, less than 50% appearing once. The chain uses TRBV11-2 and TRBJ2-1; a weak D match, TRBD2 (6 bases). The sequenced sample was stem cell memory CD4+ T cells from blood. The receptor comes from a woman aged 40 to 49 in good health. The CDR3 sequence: CASSLVRDSPLDEQFF. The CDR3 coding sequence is TGTGCCAGCAGCTTAGTGCGGGACTCTCCCTTAGATGAGCAGTTCTTC.